A single T cell receptor beta chain is shown here with its context. This clonotype was seen at least ten times. Its antigen is still unknown. The sample holds no much larger clone one base away, and base qualities are not on file. The sample belongs to a study of tumor and adjacent non-tumor tissue in lung cancer (dated by TCRdb to about 2018). Notes on the research overall: The cohort included some 11 adenocarcinoma, a couple of squamous cell carcinoma and 1 small cell lung cancer patients. A total of approximately 120,000,000 productive TCRbeta reads were generated by sequencing, corresponding to an average of roughly 4 million reads per sample. The approximately 15 patients were aged roughly 30 to 85 years, included some 10 men and 5 women, and had TNM stage I to III disease. A few dozen paired specimens, one tumor and one normal lung sample per patient, were profiled by TCRbeta CDR3 sequencing. Using bulk TCRbeta repertoires from roughly 14 lung cancer patients, the study set lung tumor tissue side by side with matched distant non-tumor lung tissue. Paper-wide results and their limitations: The top 100 clones accounted for a significantly larger cumulative portion of the repertoire in normal lung than in tumor tissue. Significantly higher TCR diversity was found in younger patients, and higher tumor TCR diversity was associated with shorter overall and disease-free survival. Neither the sequencing platform nor unique molecular identifiers are mentioned in the methods. With only about 16 patients in the cohort, the authors noted that larger samples and more detailed clinical data are needed. Because peripheral blood was not sequenced, the blood TCRbeta repertoires of the lung cancer patients in the study went unexamined. TCR diversity (inverse Simpson) was significantly higher in tumor than in normal lung tissue (roughly 430 vs 170, P = 0.0075, Mann-Whitney U test).

Libraries came from multiplex PCR. The run used an Illumina HiSeq 2500. Following protocols modified from ARM-PCR, the researchers constructed TCRbeta libraries through three rounds of nested PCR with primers (Table S4). Before sequencing, PCR products in the 200-500 bp range were cut out of the gel and cleaned up using the QIAquick gel extraction kit. In the original analysis: Reads were cleaned using Trimmomatic, were merged into complete CDR3 sequences using FLASH, and were assigned to V(D)J germline segments using MiTCR. Clonal diversity was calculated as the inverse Simpson's index using VDJtools. In-frame sequences without a premature stop codon were defined as productive reads. Using fastp trimming at Q25 and MiXCR clonotype assembly, TCRdb reanalyzed the public sequencing data and kept in-frame beta chains. Duplicate CDR3 protein sequences are folded into a single record with the most common DNA and genes. These V and J calls rely on TCRdb rather than the paper's analysis. The sample includes 100,000 to 150,000 distinct CDR3 sequences, with around three fifths observed a single time. About 13% of the sample is in the top ten clones.

RNA was extracted from bulk unsorted tissue and checked for quality with a NanoDrop ND-1000 and an Agilent 2100. All donors had newly diagnosed lung cancer, had not received prior chemotherapy, and were admitted for thoracic surgery in China between August and November 2014. Patients with previous radiotherapy or chemotherapy, or with another concurrent cancer, were excluded from the study. Surgical tissue pieces of about 1-2.2 cm3 were preserved in RNAlater solution and stored at -80 °C until use. CDR1 and CDR2, per the germline V gene, are SGHNT and YENEEA. V and J are trimmed by 5 bases and 3 bases, and the gene matches miss 9 bases of the junction. Its CDR3 holds 15 amino acids, cysteine through phenylalanine. Just the 45-base CDR3 DNA is kept, in frame starting at base 1.

This clonotype was obtained from a man aged 25-45 years with non-small cell lung cancer. The specimen was lung tumor tissue. The chain uses TRBV11-3 and TRBJ2-7; 8 nucleotides in the junction match TRBD1. The nucleotide sequence is TGTGCCAGCAGCCGTATCGGGACAGGAGTCTACGAGCAGTACTTC. It specifies CASSRIGTGVYEQYF.